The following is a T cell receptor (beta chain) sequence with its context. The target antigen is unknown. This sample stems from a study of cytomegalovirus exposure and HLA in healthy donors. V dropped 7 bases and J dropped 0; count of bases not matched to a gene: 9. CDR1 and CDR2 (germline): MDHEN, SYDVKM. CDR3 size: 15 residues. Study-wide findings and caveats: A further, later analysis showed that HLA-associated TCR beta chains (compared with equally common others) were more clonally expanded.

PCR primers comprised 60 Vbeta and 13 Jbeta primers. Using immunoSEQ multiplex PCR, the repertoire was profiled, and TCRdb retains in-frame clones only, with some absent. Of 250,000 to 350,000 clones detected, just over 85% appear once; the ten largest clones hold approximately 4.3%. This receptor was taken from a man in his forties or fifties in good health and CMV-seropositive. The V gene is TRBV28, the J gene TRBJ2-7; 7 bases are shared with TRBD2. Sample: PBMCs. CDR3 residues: CASIESKRGSYEQYF. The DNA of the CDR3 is TGTGCCAGCATCGAGAGTAAGCGGGGCTCCTACGAGCAGTACTTC.